Here is one TCR beta chain with its context. What it binds is not known. This specimen belongs to a study of CD8 T cells in ankylosing spondylitis. Whole-study findings and limits: Reportedly, disease-linked clones are significantly enriched in ankylosing spondylitis patients' matched synovial fluid.

One entry per CDR3 protein results from TCRdb running MiXCR on the 5' RACE reads. The sample records about 160,000 distinct CDR3 sequences, approximately 20% being singletons. CDR3 length: 15 amino acids. Germline V gene lookup returns CDR1 MDHEN and CDR2 SYDVKM. Trimming left V 6 bases short and J 5 bases short, with 16 bases between. This receptor was obtained from a male donor with ankylosing spondylitis or in good health (not recorded which). The sample taken for sequencing was blood, either unsorted or a sorted T cell fraction (not recorded which). The chain recombines TRBV28 with TRBJ1-4, with D maybe TRBD1 (5 bases). The CDR3 region has the DNA TGTGCCAGCAGCGAAACCGGGACTGAAAATGAAAAACTGTTTTTT. This encodes CASSETGTENEKLFF. Looking up the rest from reference TRBV28 and TRBJ1-4 gives the full variable domain: DVKVTQSSRYLVKRTGEKVFLECVQDMDHENMFWYRQDPGLGLRLIYFSYDVKMKEKGDIPEGYSVSREKKERFSLILESASTNQTSMYLCASSETGTENEKLFFGSGTQLSVL.